This T cell receptor (beta chain) comes out of a study of blood T cell repertoires in COVID-19. Turning to the study itself: There were acute and convalescent COVID-19 samples, and they came from the United States, Italy and Spain.

Per germline, CDR1 LGHNA and CDR2 YNFKEQ. V was clipped by 1 base and J by 4 bases; unmatched bases: 7. The length of the CDR3 is 19 residues. Authors' data handling: Researchers report that nucleated cell counts were estimated from reference gene primer amplification. The table came from immunoSEQ multiplex PCR; TCRdb's copy has only in-frame clones and leaves some out. V and J calls and clone size are given by that table; D and trimming were obtained from the DNA. The sample holds roughly 200,000 clones, roughly 85% seen once. Clinical histories supplied by participants themselves formed the basis of cohort assignment.

The receptor comes from a man aged 35 to 55 who had recovered from COVID-19. The sample consisted of PBMCs or T cells enriched from blood (not recorded which). The chain has TRBV4-2 and TRBJ2-2; 15 nucleotides match TRBD2. CDR3 loop: CASSQAGLAGGVGTGELFF. The CDR3 bases are TGTGCCAGCAGCCAAGCCGGACTAGCGGGAGGGGTCGGCACCGGGGAGCTGTTTTTT.